The sequence of this T cell receptor (beta chain) was determined in a study of graft-versus-host responses after intestinal transplantation. Study background: Recipients underwent multivisceral, liver-intestinal, or isolated intestinal transplants. Every recipient had anti-thymocyte globulin induction and 3 to 4 years of tacrolimus plus steroids.

Germline V gene lookup returns CDR1 SNHLY and CDR2 FYNNEI. Losses at the gene ends were 1 base for V and 12 bases for J; bases not matched to a gene: 8. The CDR3 covers 14 residues. Broader study findings: Some patients had graft-donor T cell macrochimerism. In their allografts, the ratios of graft-versus-host to host-versus-graft T cell clones were high. Recipient marrow showed GvH clones, some seen first in ileum or blood.

About this clone: Its target is not known.

Clones were read by immunoSEQ multiplex PCR, and TCRdb kept only the in-frame ones, dropping some. The sample includes around 99,000 clones, roughly 87% seen only once; the top ten take approximately 0.76%. The sequence came from a human donor who was the organ donor for an intestinal transplant. The chain is built from TRBV2 and TRBJ1-4; 7 positions match TRBD1. The sample was unstimulated CD4+ T cells sorted from spleen or lymph node cells, taken before transplant. DNA of the CDR3: TGTGCCAGCAGTGAAGACTTCAGGGGGGGGGAACTGTTTTTT. Amino acids: CASSEDFRGGELFF.